This T cell receptor (beta chain) was recorded in a study of Graves' ophthalmopathy and Graves' hyperthyroidism. Study details: Stable hyperthyroidism meant no progression to ophthalmopathy within 18 months of follow-up. Whole-study findings and limits: At 60% to 71% sensitivity and approximately 72% specificity, the model predicted progression of the ophthalmopathy.

Beta-chain TCR CDR3 regions were amplified from RNA transcripts. The authors performed first-round RT-PCR with HTBI primers and then a second-round multiplex PCR. TCRdb reprocessed the multiplex PCR reads with MiXCR, giving one entry per CDR3 protein. Among about 500,000 distinct CDR3 sequences listed, 35% to 45% were seen once. Comments on this clonotype: Antigen specificity is unknown. This may come from a read error, since a much larger clone is one base off.

Looked up from germline, CDR1 is SGDLS and CDR2 is YYNGEE. This CDR3 contains 17 residues. Other autoimmune diseases, uncontrolled infections, pregnancy or lactation led to the exclusion of patients. The J gene is TRBJ1-2, the V gene TRBV9; D may be TRBD1 (5 bases). This clonotype originated in an adult man with Graves' hyperthyroidism. Material: peripheral blood or thyroid tissue (not recorded which). CDR3 amino acids: CTSSVGAGTSPAYGYTF. DNA of the CDR3: TGTACCAGCAGCGTAGGGGCAGGGACGAGTCCGGCCTATGGCTACACCTTC.